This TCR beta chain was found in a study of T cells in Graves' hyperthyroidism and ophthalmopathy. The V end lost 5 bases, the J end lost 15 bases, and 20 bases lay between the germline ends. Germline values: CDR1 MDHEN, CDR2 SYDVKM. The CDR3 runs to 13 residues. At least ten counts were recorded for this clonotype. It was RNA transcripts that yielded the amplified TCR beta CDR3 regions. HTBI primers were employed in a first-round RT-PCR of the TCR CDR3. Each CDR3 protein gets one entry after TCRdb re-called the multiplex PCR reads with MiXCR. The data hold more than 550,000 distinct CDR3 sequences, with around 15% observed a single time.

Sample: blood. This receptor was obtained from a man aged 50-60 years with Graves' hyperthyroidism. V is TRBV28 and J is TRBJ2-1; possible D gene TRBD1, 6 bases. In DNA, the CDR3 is TGTGCCAGCAGTGGGGGCTTAGCTTCTCCTCCGTTCTTC. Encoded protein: CASSGGLASPPFF.